The clone carrying this T cell receptor beta chain was recorded many times. Its antigen is unidentified. This specimen comes from a study of T cells in Graves' hyperthyroidism and ophthalmopathy. The study's findings and limits: Ophthalmopathy was identified by the model a median around 6.3 months ahead of onset. Peripheral blood also featured most of the thyroid clonotypes expanded above 0.001. From stable hyperthyroidism, ophthalmopathy was set apart by a 13 V-J model.

Amplified TCR beta CDR3 regions came from RNA transcripts. First-round RT-PCR with HTBI primers amplified the TCR CDR3 region. TCRdb re-analysed the multiplex PCR reads in MiXCR, keeping a single row per CDR3 protein. The sample includes 550,000 to 700,000 distinct CDR3 sequences, just over 45% of them seen just once. The CDR3 loop spans 14 amino acids. V shed 4 bases and J shed 0 bases, with 4 bases lying between them. CDR1 SGHTA and CDR2 FQGNSA come from the germline V gene. The sequencing sample was made of peripheral blood or thyroid tissue (not recorded which). The rearrangement uses TRBV7-2 and TRBJ2-6; D is ambiguous. The origin of this receptor is an adult woman with Graves' disease, either hyperthyroidism or ophthalmopathy (not recorded which). In DNA form, the CDR3 reads TGTGCCAGCAGCTCCTTCTCTGGGGCCAACGTCCTGACTTTC. Translated, it gives CASSSFSGANVLTF.